Presented here are 27 T cell receptor beta chains from one specimen sequenced in a study of identical twins' blood T cells. TCRdb independently ran MiXCR on the 5' RACE reads; one entry per CDR3 protein. The profile shows 300,000 to 450,000 distinct CDR3 sequences, 28% of them singletons. Sequencing used PBMCs. These receptors all come from a woman aged 18 to 49 in good health.

This clonotype has just a few counts. This chain joins TRBV7-9 and TRBJ1-4; no reliable D call. V shed 6 bases and J shed 8 bases, with 16 bases lying between them. CDR3 length: 14 residues. Germline CDR1 is SEHNR and CDR2 is FQNEAQ (reference sequence). The CDR3 spells CASSPWESGEKLFF. The CDR3 DNA reads as TGTGCCAGCAGTCCTTGGGAAAGCGGGGAAAAACTGTTTTTT.

This clonotype was picked up many times. The V gene is TRBV29-1, the J gene TRBJ1-4; D possibly corresponds to TRBD1 (5 bases). Germline CDR1 reads SQVTM; CDR2 reads ANQGSEA. Trimming shortened V by 7 bases and J by 6 bases, and 12 bases separated the two germline ends. The CDR3 is 12 residues long. The CDR3 region has the DNA TGCAGCGCTTCCCAGGGAGATGAAAAACTGTTTTTT. Its protein product is CSASQGDEKLFF.

This clonotype has only a few counts. This chain joins TRBV7-7 and TRBJ2-2, with D possibly being TRBD2 (6 bases). With 1 base removed from V and 4 bases from J, the gap between germline ends came to 13 bases. CDR3 length: 16 amino acids. From germline, CDR1 is SSHAT and CDR2 FNYEAQ (reference sequence). The CDR3 coding sequence is TGTGCCAGCAGCTTAGAGCTGGGACTGCCCACCGGGGAGCTGTTTTTT. Translated, it gives CASSLELGLPTGELFF.

This clonotype showed up just a few times. The CDR3 region has the DNA TGCAGCGTTGACGGGACTAGCGAGTACAATGAGCAGTTCTTC. Residues: CSVDGTSEYNEQFF. This chain connects TRBV29-1 to TRBJ2-1; 10 bases are a match to TRBD2. J gave up 4 bases and V 3 bases, and 3 bases lay outside the gene matches. This CDR3 contains 14 residues. CDR1 and CDR2 (germline): SQVTM, ANQGSEA.

This clonotype was counted between two and nine times. The chain recombines TRBV19 with TRBJ2-1; 9 nucleotides line up with TRBD2. There are 15 residues in the CDR3. Trimming at V came to 9 bases and at J to 9 bases, leaving 15 bases not matched to a gene. The V gene's germline CDR1 is LNHDA and CDR2 SQIVND (reference sequence). The CDR3 DNA reads TGTGCCAGCGAATACATAGCGGGAGCGTCAGGTGAGCAGTTCTTC. Its translation: CASEYIAGASGEQFF.

The chain couples TRBV6-6 to TRBJ2-1; D is ambiguous. This CDR3 has 11 amino acids. The germline V gene has CDR1 MNHNY and CDR2 SVGAGI (reference sequence). With 7 bases removed from V and 8 bases from J, the gap between germline ends came to 9 bases. This CDR3 reads CASTIKDEQFF. The CDR3 nucleotides are TGTGCCAGCACAATTAAGGATGAGCAGTTCTTC.

This clonotype was found a few times. One end of the junction does not line up with germline, which may come from a read error. V usage is TRBV7-2 and J usage is TRBJ1-5; possibly TRBD1 for D (5 bases). CDR3 length: 15 residues. Germline CDR1 and CDR2: SGHTA and FQGNSA. The CDR3 spells CASSLGQGHNQPRHF. CDR3 bases: TGTGCCAGCAGCTTAGGTCAGGGTCACAATCAGCCCCGGCATTTT.

V usage is TRBV5-1 and J usage is TRBJ1-2, with 9 bases identical to TRBD1. Losses at the gene ends were 4 bases for V and 7 bases for J; bases not matched to a gene: 11. Germline CDR1 SGHRS, CDR2 YFSETQ. The CDR3 runs 15 residues. CDR3 in DNA: TGCGCCAGCAGCGGAGGGACAGGGATAGAGCTTGGCTACACCTTC. This translates into CASSGGTGIELGYTF.

In regard to this clonotype: Possible read error: a much larger clone is one base away. The V and J genes are TRBV20-1 and TRBJ2-1, with D uncertain. This CDR3 is 13 amino acids long. In germline, CDR1 is DFQATT, CDR2 SNEGSKA (reference sequence). CDR3 loop: CSARDRRNNGQFF. The DNA for the CDR3 is TGCAGTGCTAGAGACCGGAGAAACAATGGGCAGTTCTTC.

Notes on this clonotype: One end of the junction is discordant with germline, which a read error may explain. This chain joins TRBV20-1 and TRBJ2-1; D could derive from TRBD1 or TRBD2 (6 bases each). Germline V gene lookup returns CDR1 DFQATT and CDR2 SNEGSKA (reference sequence). The CDR3 is 12 residues long. The CDR3 reads CSASSGGNEQLF. The CDR3 DNA reads as TGCAGTGCTAGTTCCGGGGGCAATGAGCAGCTCTTC.

This clonotype was observed a few times. The V and J genes are TRBV7-2 and TRBJ2-3, with 10 bases that match TRBD2. Trimming cost V 5 bases and J 3 bases; bases outside gene matches: 8. Germline CDR1 is SGHTA and CDR2 is FQGNSA. The CDR3 totals 16 residues. The CDR3 protein is CASSAPSGSFTDTQYF. DNA for the CDR3: TGTGCCAGCAGCGCACCTAGCGGGAGTTTTACAGATACGCAGTATTTT.

CDR3 in DNA: TGTGCCATCAGCTCAGGGGGCTCGGCTGAAGCTTTCTTT. Translated, it gives CAISSGGSAEAFF. The chain combines TRBV10-3 with TRBJ1-1; 8 bases fit TRBD1. The germline V gene encodes CDR1 ENHRY and CDR2 SYGVKD. V was pared by 6 bases and J by 6 bases, with 6 bases of the junction left unmatched. This CDR3 is built from 13 residues.

This clonotype has a handful of counts. The chain joins TRBV6-1 to TRBJ2-3, with D possibly matching TRBD2 (5 bases). V was shortened by 2 bases and J by 4 bases, with 13 bases between the two germline ends. The CDR3 sequence is 15 residues long. Germline values: CDR1 MNHNS, CDR2 SASEGT. CDR3 sequence reads: CASSELPGLSDTQYF. The CDR3 nucleotides read TGTGCCAGCAGTGAACTACCTGGACTTTCAGATACGCAGTATTTT.

The chain has TRBV7-9 and TRBJ1-2; D possibly corresponds to TRBD1 (6 bases). The V gene lost 4 bases and the J gene lost 4 bases, with 16 bases spanning the gap. The germline V gene has CDR1 SEHNR and CDR2 FQNEAQ (reference sequence). CDR3 length equals 15 residues. The CDR3 region is CASSWRGRGIYGYTF. Written as DNA, the CDR3 is TGTGCCAGCAGCTGGAGGGGCAGGGGAATCTATGGCTACACCTTC.

The chain uses TRBV2 and TRBJ1-1, with D possibly matching TRBD1 (6 bases). Germline CDR1 SNHLY, CDR2 FYNNEI. This CDR3 has 15 residues. Trimming pared 7 bases from V and 4 bases from J, leaving 19 bases between. This CDR3 is CASKSGGELGTEAFF. The DNA for the CDR3 is TGTGCCAGCAAGTCGGGGGGCGAGTTGGGCACTGAAGCTTTCTTT.

This clonotype appeared a single time. A read error may account for a junction end that differs from germline. The chain has TRBV20-1 and TRBJ1-4, with 8 bases that match TRBD1. The CDR3 loop spans 13 amino acids. CDR1 and CDR2 from the germline V gene are DFQATT and SNEGSKA (reference sequence). CDR3 amino acids: CSALGQGRVSCIF. DNA of the CDR3: TGCAGTGCTCTAGGACAGGGCCGGGTTAGTTGTATTTTT.

This rearrangement joins TRBV5-1 to TRBJ2-3; the D gene is possibly TRBD2 (5 bases). The V gene's germline CDR1 is SGHRS and CDR2 YFSETQ. The V end was cut by 7 bases, the J end by 0 bases, with 18 bases between. This CDR3 region has 16 residues. The CDR3 spells CASGNKASTSTDTQYF. Here the CDR3 DNA reads TGCGCCAGCGGTAATAAGGCTAGCACTAGCACAGATACGCAGTATTTT.

This chain links TRBV20-1 with TRBJ1-1, with a weak D call TRBD1 (6 bases). The CDR3 loop spans 14 amino acids. The germline CDR1 and CDR2 sequences are DFQATT and SNEGSKA (reference sequence). Between the trimmed V and J ends, which lost 6 bases and 0 bases, there was a span of 14 bases. For the CDR3, the DNA is TGCAGTGCCGATCTACAGGGCCTGAACACTGAAGCTTTCTTT. It yields the protein CSADLQGLNTEAFF.

The sample holds a few counts of this clonotype. The chain combines TRBV18 with TRBJ2-7, with 7 bases aligning to TRBD1. CDR3 length equals 15 residues. V lost 3 bases to trimming and J lost 2 bases; unmatched junction nucleotides: 7. Germline assignment: CDR1 KGHSH and CDR2 LQKENI. The CDR3 region has the DNA TGTGCCAGCTCACCGTCCGGGACAGATACCTACGAGCAGTACTTC. Protein sequence: CASSPSGTDTYEQYF.

There are many counts of this clonotype. This chain uses TRBV18 with TRBJ1-1; D call uncertain. The V gene lost 8 bases and the J gene lost 3 bases, with 13 bases spanning the gap. Germline V gene data show CDR1 as KGHSH and CDR2 as LQKENI. The CDR3 is 13 amino acids. In DNA, the CDR3 is TGTGCCAGCAGCCCATCTACAGACACTGAAGCTTTCTTT. Translation: CASSPSTDTEAFF.

The chain joins TRBV25-1 to TRBJ2-5, with D possibly matching TRBD1 (5 bases). In germline, CDR1 is MGHDK, CDR2 SYGVNS. Trimming pared 10 bases from V and 5 bases from J, leaving 8 bases between. There are 10 residues in the CDR3. CDR3: CATSGETQYF. The CDR3 DNA reads as TGTGCCACCTCAGGGGAGACCCAGTACTTC.

CDR3 sequence (DNA): TGTGCCAGCAGTATCCGCCTAGCGGGTGGTGAGCTGTTTTTT. Its translation is CASSIRLAGGELFF. V and J are TRBV6-2 or TRBV6-3 and TRBJ2-2; 8 nucleotides line up with TRBD2. The CDR3 spans 14 residues. J lost 11 bases, V lost 5 bases, and 10 bases had no gene match. Germline CDR1 and CDR2: MNHEY and SVGEGT.

This clonotype turned up a few times. The chain employs TRBV2 and TRBJ1-1; no clear D. Per germline, CDR1 SNHLY and CDR2 FYNNEI. The CDR3 consists of 12 residues. With 9 bases removed from V and 0 bases from J, the gap between germline ends came to 8 bases. The CDR3 bases are TGTGCCAGTAACAACATGAACACTGAAGCTTTCTTT. It translates to CASNNMNTEAFF.

The chain joins TRBV6-6 to TRBJ2-5; 7 bases are shared with TRBD2. Germline V lookup: CDR1 MNHNY, CDR2 SVGAGI (reference sequence). Trimming cost V 5 bases and J 2 bases; bases outside gene matches: 2. The CDR3 sequence is 13 residues long. The CDR3 protein is CASSGRGQETQYF. Written as DNA, the CDR3 is TGTGCCAGCAGTGGGCGGGGGCAAGAGACCCAGTACTTC.

This clonotype was seen only a few times. This chain connects TRBV9 to TRBJ2-5; no definite D call. Trimming took 2 bases from V and 5 from J, leaving 19 bases between them. There are 16 residues in the CDR3. CDR1 is SGDLS, CDR2 YYNGEE, per germline. DNA for the CDR3: TGTGCCAGCAGCGTTTCTTCGGAGTTCTATGAGGAGACCCAGTACTTC. Translation: CASSVSSEFYEETQYF.

This clonotype has a count of ten or more. Here the CDR3 reads CSARGGSNQPQHF. The CDR3 coding sequence is TGCAGTGCCCGCGGGGGCAGCAATCAGCCCCAGCATTTT. This chain connects TRBV20-1 to TRBJ1-5; maybe TRBD1 (6 bases). Germline CDR1 reads DFQATT; CDR2 reads SNEGSKA (reference sequence). The V end was cut by 6 bases, the J end by 1 base, with 10 bases between. The CDR3 has 13 amino acids.

This clonotype turned up a few times. DNA for the CDR3: TGTGCCAGCAGCTCCTGGGACAGAGGATACGAGCAGTACTTC. Protein product: CASSSWDRGYEQYF. The chain combines TRBV7-2 with TRBJ2-7, with 7 bases that match TRBD1. V shed 4 bases and J 4 bases; nucleotides not matched to a gene: 7. This CDR3 has 14 amino acids. From germline, CDR1 is SGHTA and CDR2 FQGNSA. Using reference TRBV7-2 and TRBJ2-7 for the parts outside the CDR3, the full variable domain is GAGVSQSPSNKVTEKGKDVELRCDPISGHTALYWYRQSLGQGLEFLIYFQGNSAPDKSGLPSDRFSAERTGGSVSTLTIQRTQQEDSAVYLCASSSWDRGYEQYFGPGTRLTVT.